The rows below give T cell receptor beta chains drawn from one sample of a study of shared clonotypes between healthy human individuals. Libraries were prepared by immunoSEQ multiplex PCR; TCRdb keeps only in-frame clonotypes and omits some of them. The profile shows some 1.5 million clones, around 98% of them singletons. Input material: naive CD4+ T cells sorted from blood. Receptors were obtained from a man aged 25 to 45 in good health. The CDR3 runs from the conserved cysteine through the conserved F or W. D genes are given only for firm matches. Clone size is shown for a subset of rows, as once, few, many or a class of expanded clone.

D gene	V gene	clone size	J gene	CDR3 protein	CDR3 DNA
NA	TRBV7-2	NA	TRBJ2-7	CASSLVAATYEQYF	TGTGCCAGCAGCTTAGTTGCAGCTACCTACGAGCAGTACTTC
NA	TRBV27	NA	TRBJ2-1	CASSLSINNEQFF	TGTGCCAGCAGTTTATCGATCAACAATGAGCAGTTCTTC
NA	TRBV4-1	NA	TRBJ2-5	CASSHLREETQYF	TGCGCCAGCAGCCACCTCAGGGAAGAGACCCAGTACTTC
NA	TRBV7-2	NA	TRBJ2-1	CASSYTGTGDYNEQFF	TGTGCCAGCAGCTACACCGGGACTGGGGACTACAATGAGCAGTTCTTC
TRBD1	TRBV10-3	NA	TRBJ2-5	CAISAGGFGEFETQYF	TGTGCCATCAGTGCAGGGGGTTTTGGAGAATTCGAGACCCAGTACTTC
TRBD2	TRBV19	NA	TRBJ2-3	CASKALAGGPSTDTQYF	TGTGCCAGTAAAGCACTAGCGGGAGGGCCAAGCACAGATACGCAGTATTTT
NA	TRBV28	NA	TRBJ1-2	CASSPSTGQASSYTF	TGTGCCAGCAGTCCGTCAACGGGCCAGGCCTCTAGCTACACCTTC
TRBD1	TRBV11-3	NA	TRBJ2-1	CASSLGQGDNEQFF	TGTGCCAGCAGCCTAGGACAGGGAGACAATGAGCAGTTCTTC
NA	TRBV28	once	TRBJ2-3	CASRNAGTDTQYF	TGTGCCAGCAGAAACGCAGGCACAGATACGCAGTATTTT
NA	TRBV7-9	NA	TRBJ2-5	CASSFRRGSSVETQYF	TGTGCCAGCAGCTTTCGGAGGGGGTCCAGTGTAGAGACCCAGTACTTC
NA	TRBV7-8	NA	TRBJ2-5	CASTPIPAPETQYF	TGTGCCAGCACCCCCATACCCGCCCCAGAGACCCAGTACTTC
TRBD2	TRBV5-1	NA	TRBJ2-2	CASSLTGTSATANTGELFF	TGCGCCAGCAGCTTGACCGGGACTAGCGCAACCGCGAACACCGGGGAGCTGTTTTTT
NA	TRBV5-4	NA	TRBJ1-4	CATYSRGTGEKLFF	TGTGCCACCTACAGCAGGGGTACGGGTGAAAAACTGTTTTTT
TRBD2	TRBV6-1	NA	TRBJ2-7	CASSEGWREFGKQYF	TGTGCCAGCAGTGAAGGATGGCGGGAGTTTGGCAAGCAGTACTTC
TRBD2	TRBV4-2	NA	TRBJ2-4	CASSQEGTSKVAKNIQYF	TGTGCCAGCAGCCAAGAAGGGACTAGCAAGGTAGCCAAAAACATTCAGTACTTC
NA	TRBV5-4	once	TRBJ1-4	CASSVHQGLANEKLFF	TGTGCCAGCAGCGTACATCAGGGTCTGGCTAATGAAAAACTGTTTTTT
NA	TRBV5-1	NA	TRBJ2-7	CASSPTSTGSYEQYF	TGCGCCAGCAGCCCAACCTCAACCGGATCCTACGAGCAGTACTTC
TRBD2	TRBV6-4	NA	TRBJ2-7	CASSPREGSYEQYF	TGTGCCAGCAGCCCCAGGGAGGGGTCCTACGAGCAGTACTTC
NA	TRBV28	NA	TRBJ1-1	CASSFDTVTEAFF	TGTGCCAGCAGTTTCGATACTGTAACTGAAGCTTTCTTT
NA	TRBV7-8	NA	TRBJ2-5	CASSLDGTQETQYF	TGTGCCAGCAGCTTGGACGGGACTCAAGAGACCCAGTACTTC
TRBD1	TRBV7-9	NA	TRBJ1-1	CASSLMTGSTEAFF	TGTGCCAGCAGCTTAATGACAGGGAGCACTGAAGCTTTCTTT
NA	TRBV7-3	NA	TRBJ2-1	CASSLNTYNEQFF	TGTGCCAGCAGCCTTAATACCTACAATGAGCAGTTCTTC
TRBD2	TRBV27	NA	TRBJ2-1	CASSLLAGVGNEQFF	TGTGCCAGCAGTTTATTAGCGGGAGTAGGAAATGAGCAGTTCTTC
NA	TRBV6-5	NA	TRBJ2-3	CASSGGTTQYF	TGTGCCAGCAGTGGAGGGACCACGCAGTATTTT
NA	TRBV28	NA	TRBJ1-5	CASRGTGNQPQHF	TGTGCCAGCAGGGGAACCGGCAATCAGCCCCAGCATTTT
TRBD2	TRBV5-1	NA	TRBJ2-3	CASSLAGREGTDTQYF	TGCGCCAGCAGCTTGGCAGGACGGGAGGGCACAGATACGCAGTATTTT
TRBD1	TRBV5-4	NA	TRBJ2-7	CASSSGRDRGTSYEQYF	TGTGCCAGCAGCTCGGGCAGAGACAGGGGTACCTCCTACGAGCAGTACTTC
TRBD1	TRBV12-5	NA	TRBJ2-1	CASGFSDPRGGQSSYNEQFF	TGTGCTAGTGGTTTTTCGGACCCGAGAGGGGGCCAGTCCTCCTACAATGAGCAGTTCTTC
NA	TRBV15	NA	TRBJ1-5	CATSTPGNQPQHF	TGTGCCACCAGCACCCCCGGGAATCAGCCCCAGCATTTT
TRBD2	TRBV27	NA	TRBJ2-5	CASNPGGLGETQYF	TGTGCCAGCAATCCCGGGGGGTTAGGAGAGACCCAGTACTTC
NA	TRBV6-4	NA	TRBJ2-3	CASSDSMLDTQYF	TGTGCCAGCAGTGACTCGATGTTAGATACGCAGTATTTT
TRBD1	TRBV5-1	NA	TRBJ1-3	CASSSGTEGNTIYF	TGCGCCAGCAGCTCGGGGACAGAGGGAAACACCATATATTTT
NA	TRBV5-5	NA	TRBJ2-2	CASSLAPDRNTGELFF	TGTGCCAGCAGCTTGGCCCCAGACCGGAACACCGGGGAGCTGTTTTTT
TRBD1	TRBV7-9	NA	TRBJ2-2	CASNLGTANTGELFF	TGTGCCAGCAACCTCGGGACAGCGAACACCGGGGAGCTGTTTTTT
TRBD2	TRBV6-1	NA	TRBJ2-7	CASSDWRSGRSYEQYF	TGTGCCAGCAGTGATTGGAGGAGCGGGAGATCCTACGAGCAGTACTTC
TRBD1	TRBV5-1	NA	TRBJ2-7	CASSSGQGGFEQYF	TGCGCCAGCAGCTCCGGACAGGGGGGGTTCGAGCAGTACTTC
NA	TRBV5-4	NA	TRBJ2-7	CASSLNLVQGTNSYEQYF	TGTGCCAGCAGCTTGAATCTGGTTCAGGGGACAAACTCCTACGAGCAGTACTTC
TRBD1	TRBV5-6	NA	TRBJ2-7	CASTPGQRISYEQYF	TGTGCCAGCACTCCGGGACAGAGGATCTCCTACGAGCAGTACTTC
NA	TRBV14	NA	TRBJ2-3	CASSPNKGTQYF	TGTGCCAGCAGCCCGAACAAGGGGACGCAGTATTTT
TRBD2	TRBV6-5	NA	TRBJ2-7	CASSYLTTSGNYEQYF	TGTGCCAGCAGTTACCTTACGACTAGCGGGAACTACGAGCAGTACTTC
TRBD2	TRBV10-2	NA	TRBJ2-1	CASRASGGNEQFF	TGCGCCAGCAGGGCTAGCGGGGGCAATGAGCAGTTCTTC
NA	TRBV7-9	NA	TRBJ2-1	CASNSGEQFF	TGTGCCAGCAACTCGGGTGAGCAGTTCTTC
NA	TRBV27	NA	TRBJ2-2	CASRYSTRDTGELFF	TGTGCCAGCAGATATTCAACACGGGACACCGGGGAGCTGTTTTTT
NA	TRBV9	NA	TRBJ2-3	CASSVYLADTDTQYF	TGTGCCAGCAGCGTATATCTGGCGGACACAGATACGCAGTATTTT
TRBD1	TRBV6-5	NA	TRBJ1-2	CASTLGTGRGYTF	TGTGCCAGCACCCTAGGGACAGGCCGTGGCTACACCTTC
TRBD2	TRBV6-5	NA	TRBJ2-7	CASSYSGETSVYEQYF	TGTGCCAGCAGTTACTCGGGAGAGACTAGCGTGTACGAGCAGTACTTC
TRBD1	TRBV5-1	NA	TRBJ1-4	CASSLKTGENEKLFF	TGCGCCAGCAGCTTAAAGACAGGGGAGAATGAAAAACTGTTTTTT
NA	TRBV5-4	NA	TRBJ1-2	CASSFGQLSNYGYTF	TGTGCCAGCAGCTTCGGACAGCTATCTAACTATGGCTACACCTTC
NA	TRBV11-2	NA	TRBJ1-5	CASSLDRDQPQHF	TGTGCCAGCAGCTTAGATAGGGATCAGCCCCAGCATTTT
TRBD1	TRBV25-1	once	TRBJ2-4	CASSARYRGRTGGNIQYF	TGTGCCAGCAGTGCTAGGTACAGAGGGAGGACAGGGGGAAACATTCAGTACTTC
NA	TRBV9	NA	TRBJ1-1	CASSGPRTEGTEAFF	TGTGCCAGCAGCGGTCCGAGAACGGAGGGCACTGAAGCTTTCTTT
NA	TRBV9	NA	TRBJ1-1	CASSPLPGWDTEAFF	TGTGCCAGCAGCCCCTTACCCGGATGGGACACTGAAGCTTTCTTT
NA	TRBV11-2	NA	TRBJ2-5	CASSLGGSHQETQYF	TGTGCCAGCAGCTTGGGGGGCAGCCACCAAGAGACCCAGTACTTC
NA	TRBV5-1	NA	TRBJ2-7	CASSFVDPHEQYF	TGCGCCAGCAGCTTCGTTGACCCCCACGAGCAGTACTTC
NA	TRBV6-1	NA	TRBJ1-2	CASSEVAKANYGYTF	TGTGCCAGCAGTGAAGTTGCCAAAGCTAACTATGGCTACACCTTC
TRBD1	TRBV28	NA	TRBJ1-1	CASRTGPVNTEAFF	TGTGCCAGCAGGACAGGGCCGGTGAACACTGAAGCTTTCTTT
NA	TRBV19	NA	TRBJ2-2	CASSMQDTGELFF	TGTGCCAGTAGTATGCAGGACACCGGGGAGCTGTTTTTT
NA	TRBV7-2	NA	TRBJ2-7	CASSFSTGPYEQYF	TGTGCCAGCAGCTTCTCGACAGGCCCCTACGAGCAGTACTTC
NA	TRBV7-9	NA	TRBJ1-5	CASSLDSNQPQHF	TGTGCCAGCAGCCTGGACAGCAATCAGCCCCAGCATTTT
NA	TRBV29-1	once	TRBJ2-7	CSVAGLYEQYF	TGCAGCGTTGCGGGGCTCTACGAGCAGTACTTC